This T cell receptor beta chain originates from a study of response to subunit inactivated influenza vaccine. Germline V gene data show CDR1 as SGHRS and CDR2 as YFSETQ. Trimming shortened V by 1 base and J by 8 bases, and 12 bases separated the two germline ends. This CDR3 has 13 amino acids. Findings of the study overall: It was suggested by the authors that few new T cells are recruited by each seasonal influenza vaccination.

A note on this clonotype: Its antigen is currently unknown.

TCRdb reprocessed the RT-PCR reads via MiXCR and lists one record per CDR3 protein. The sample includes more than 200,000 distinct CDR3 sequences, approximately 12% seen only once; the top ten take 7.8%. The TCR sequence derives from a man in his fifties who received an inactivated influenza vaccine. The rearrangement links TRBV5-1 to TRBJ1-2, with no clear D. The sequencing here drew on non-naive T cells sorted from PBMCs, taken around 15 days before vaccination. The CDR3 sequence: CASSLSAPSGYTF. As DNA, the CDR3 is TGCGCCAGCAGCTTGTCGGCCCCCTCAGGCTACACCTTC.